Below, 30 T cell receptor beta chains from the same sample are listed, as sequenced in a study of blood T cells in healthy people across ages. Together with a sample-barcoded 5' primer, a J-beta primer mix was included in a second PCR lasting roughly 6 to 12 cycles. MiXCR, run by TCRdb on the 5' RACE reads, gives a single entry per CDR3 protein. The data hold some 550,000 distinct CDR3 sequences, with 47% observed a single time. The sample was blood. These receptors were obtained from a man older than 75 in good health.

This chain links TRBV7-2 with TRBJ2-5; the match to TRBD1 covers 10 bases. The V segment lost 4 bases and the J segment 5 bases; nucleotides outside the gene matches: 7. CDR1 is SGHTA, CDR2 FQGNSA, per germline. The CDR3 consists of 15 residues. CDR3 sequence reads: CASSSPTGGLETQYF. The CDR3 bases are TGTGCCAGCAGCTCACCGACAGGGGGCTTGGAGACCCAGTACTTC.

The gene calls are TRBV3-1 and TRBJ2-7; the D is unclear. Trimming removed 4 bases from V and 7 bases from J, with 11 bases in between. The V gene's germline CDR1 is LGHDT and CDR2 YNNKEL (reference sequence). CDR3 length equals 12 residues. The CDR3 nucleotides read TGTGCCAGCAGCCCCAGCCTCCGGGAGCAGTACTTC. This sequence encodes CASSPSLREQYF.

The V and J genes are TRBV20-1 and TRBJ1-2; weak D call: TRBD1 (5 bases). V was clipped by 3 bases and J by 7 bases, with 21 bases between them. Per germline, CDR1 DFQATT and CDR2 SNEGSKA (reference sequence). The CDR3 totals 15 residues. The DNA for the CDR3 is TGCAGTGCTAGGGTTTACAGGCCCCTACTAGGTGGCTACACCTTC. Protein sequence: CSARVYRPLLGGYTF.

This clonotype was detected only a few times. The rearrangement joins TRBV5-1 to TRBJ2-2; a possible D gene is TRBD2 (5 bases). The CDR3 has 12 amino acids. Germline V lookup: CDR1 SGHRS, CDR2 YFSETQ. V lost 4 bases, J lost 8 bases, and 9 bases lay in between. The CDR3 DNA reads as TGCGCCAGCAGCGTGACGGGAGGGGAGCTGTTTTTT. Translation: CASSVTGGELFF.

This clonotype was detected ten times or more. The CDR3 DNA is TGTGCCAGCAGTTACCCGGACCCGCTTTTAGGCTACACCTTC. It encodes CASSYPDPLLGYTF. This chain joins TRBV6-6 and TRBJ1-2; D gene unclear. The CDR3 covers 14 residues. Germline V gives CDR1 MNHNY, CDR2 SVGAGI (reference sequence). V lost 2 bases, J lost 8 bases, and 15 bases lay in between.

V is TRBV3-1 and J is TRBJ2-4, with 8 bases matching TRBD2. The J call may be wrong; the DNA end is better matched by TRBJ2-5. CDR1 is LGHDT and CDR2 is YNNKEL in the germline V gene (reference sequence). The CDR3 totals 15 residues. CDR3 in DNA: TGTGCCAGCAGCCAAAGCGGGAGCCCGACCGGGACCCAGTACTTC. This gives the protein CASSQSGSPTGTQYF.

This clonotype was found a few times. The genes are TRBV27 and TRBJ2-5; D is uncertain. The J call is in doubt because the DNA end fits TRBJ2-7 better. The CDR3 has 16 residues. Germline assignment: CDR1 MNHEY and CDR2 SMNVEV (reference sequence). The CDR3: CASSLSSRLDGYEQYF. In DNA, the CDR3 is TGTGCCAGCAGTTTATCGAGTAGGCTTGATGGGTACGAGCAGTACTTC.

V usage is TRBV7-9 and J usage is TRBJ2-7; a possible D gene is TRBD1 (5 bases). Germline V gives CDR1 SEHNR, CDR2 FQNEAQ (reference sequence). The CDR3 covers 15 residues. V lost 6 bases, J lost 5 bases, and 20 bases lay in between. DNA of the CDR3: TGTGCCAGCAGATCCTCGGGCCAGGGTTTGAACGAGCAGTACTTC. It codes for CASRSSGQGLNEQYF.

This clonotype was detected many times. The V and J genes are TRBV6-6 and TRBJ1-5, with 7 bases that match TRBD1. The J segment lost 1 base and the V segment lost 5 bases, leaving 5 bases of the junction unmatched. The CDR3 runs 15 residues. Germline-derived CDR1 and CDR2 are MNHNY and SVGAGI (reference sequence). CDR3 amino acids: CASSTRGGSNQPQHF. The DNA for the CDR3 is TGTGCCAGCAGTACCAGGGGGGGAAGCAATCAGCCCCAGCATTTT.

The chain is built from TRBV7-3 and TRBJ2-3; 9 positions agree with TRBD2. The CDR3 is 14 amino acids. The ends lost 4 bases at V and 7 bases at J; junction bases unmatched: 6. Germline loops: CDR1 SGHTA, CDR2 FQGTGA. DNA of the CDR3: TGTGCCAGCAGCTCCCGGGCGGGGGGGAATACGCAGTATTTT. Amino acids: CASSSRAGGNTQYF.

This clonotype was counted only a few times. V and J are TRBV9 and TRBJ2-1; weak D call: TRBD2 (6 bases). V lost 0 bases, J lost 0 bases, and 13 bases lay in between. The CDR3 consists of 17 residues. Germline V gene data show CDR1 as SGDLS and CDR2 as YYNGEE. The DNA of the CDR3 is TGTGCCAGCAGCGTAGAGTCGGCGGGAAGCTCCTACAATGAGCAGTTCTTC. It translates to CASSVESAGSSYNEQFF.

The genes are TRBV4-1 and TRBJ2-2; no firm D call. V dropped 4 bases and J dropped 8 bases, with 17 bases sitting between them. The germline V gene has CDR1 MGHRA and CDR2 YSYEKL. The CDR3 extends over 15 amino acids. The CDR3 sequence: CASSLQMRLPGELFF. DNA of the CDR3: TGCGCCAGCAGCCTCCAGATGAGGTTGCCGGGGGAGCTGTTTTTT.

V gene TRBV5-1 combines with J gene TRBJ2-4; D gene uncertain. Trimming shortened V by 1 base and J by 5 bases, and 7 bases separated the two germline ends. The germline CDR1 and CDR2 sequences are SGHRS and YFSETQ. The CDR3 spans 13 residues. The CDR3 nucleotides are TGCGCCAGCAGCTTGAGGGCGGAAAACATTCAGTACTTC. Amino acids: CASSLRAENIQYF.

In this sample, this clonotype turned up a few times. This rearrangement joins TRBV6-6 to TRBJ2-1, with a tentative D call TRBD2 (5 bases). Trimming took off 6 bases at V and 3 bases at J, with 15 bases between the two ends. The CDR3 is made up of 15 amino acids. Germline lookup yields CDR1 MNHNY and CDR2 SVGAGI (reference sequence). The CDR3 loop is CASSVGVSLYNEQFF. CDR3 coding DNA: TGTGCCAGCAGCGTGGGAGTCTCTCTCTACAATGAGCAGTTCTTC.

The chain links TRBV25-1 to TRBJ1-1; D is undetermined. V dropped 0 bases and J dropped 1 base, with 12 bases sitting between them. Germline V CDR1 and CDR2: MGHDK, SYGVNS. This CDR3 is 16 amino acids long. This CDR3 reads CASSEYRTETNTEAFF. CDR3 nucleotide sequence: TGTGCCAGCAGTGAATATAGAACAGAGACGAACACTGAAGCTTTCTTT.

This clonotype appeared a few times. V gene TRBV28 combines with J gene TRBJ2-7; D assignment may be TRBD1 or TRBD2 (5 bases each). The length of the CDR3 is 15 residues. V lost 2 bases and J 6 bases, leaving 17 bases between the germline ends. Germline V gene lookup returns CDR1 MDHEN and CDR2 SYDVKM. The CDR3 coding sequence is TGTGCCAGCAGTTTACGGGGCGGGCGACATTTCGAGCAGTACTTC. Residues: CASSLRGGRHFEQYF.

The gene calls are TRBV4-2 and TRBJ2-7; weak D call: TRBD2 (6 bases). In germline, CDR1 is LGHNA, CDR2 YNFKEQ. V was pared by 0 bases and J by 4 bases, with 13 bases between. This CDR3 is 15 amino acids long. The CDR3, as DNA: TGTGCCAGCAGCCAAGAATGGCGGGATCGGTACGAGCAGTACTTC. Its protein product is CASSQEWRDRYEQYF.

Here the CDR3 reads CASSVATGGGDEQYF. The CDR3 region has the DNA TGTGCCAGCAGCGTAGCGACAGGGGGCGGAGATGAGCAGTACTTC. V usage is TRBV9 and J usage is TRBJ2-7; 10 bases map to TRBD1. Germline V gene data show CDR1 as SGDLS and CDR2 as YYNGEE. J gave up 7 bases and V 0 bases, and 7 bases lay outside the gene matches. CDR3 length equals 15 residues.

CDR3 sequence: CASSYRWVRGYTF. CDR3 sequence (DNA): TGTGCCAGCAGCTACCGGTGGGTGAGGGGCTACACCTTC. The V call is TRBV3-1, the J call TRBJ1-2; no definite D call. CDR3 length: 13 amino acids. Germline CDR1 reads LGHDT; CDR2 reads YNNKEL (reference sequence). Between the trimmed V and J ends, which lost 5 bases and 8 bases, there was a span of 15 bases. Filled out from reference TRBV3-1 and TRBJ1-2, the complete variable domain reads DTAVSQTPKYLVTQMGNDKSIKCEQNLGHDTMYWYKQDSKKFLKIMFSYNNKELIINETVPNRFSPKSPDKAHLNLHINSLELGDSAVYFCASSYRWVRGYTFGSGTRLTVV.

This clonotype has only one observation. This CDR3 reads CASSLIPSNTDTQYF. DNA for the CDR3: TGCGCCAGCAGCTTGATTCCCTCAAACACAGATACGCAGTATTTT. V is TRBV5-1 and J is TRBJ2-3; no clear D gene. Germline V gene lookup returns CDR1 SGHRS and CDR2 YFSETQ. This CDR3 has 15 amino acids. Trimming left V 1 base short and J 2 bases short, with 11 bases between. The variable domain in full, with the rest retrieved from reference TRBV5-1 and TRBJ2-3, is KAGVTQTPRYLIKTRGQQVTLSCSPISGHRSVSWYQQTPGQGLQFLFEYFSETQRNKGNFPGRFSGRQFSNSRSEMNVSTLELGDSALYLCASSLIPSNTDTQYFGPGTRLTVL.

This clonotype was seen many times. The chain has TRBV6-5 and TRBJ2-1; D is unresolved. The CDR3 runs 14 residues. Germline V gene data show CDR1 as MNHEY and CDR2 as SVGAGI. V lost 0 bases and J 6 bases, leaving 9 bases between the germline ends. The CDR3 DNA reads TGTGCCAGCAGTTACTCGCTCTCCGGCAATGAGCAGTTCTTC. It translates to CASSYSLSGNEQFF.

For the CDR3, the DNA is TGTGCCAGCAGTCCCAGGTCTTCCGTTTGGGGCTACACCTTC. Translating gives CASSPRSSVWGYTF. J is TRBJ1-2 and V is TRBV12-3 or TRBV12-4; D is unresolved. Trimming cost V 5 bases and J 8 bases, with 18 bases left between them. This CDR3 comprises 14 residues.

The DNA for the CDR3 is TGTGCCAGCAGTTTAGTCGAGCGATACTACACCGGGGAGCTGTTTTTT. This encodes CASSLVERYYTGELFF. The genes are TRBV12-3 or TRBV12-4 and TRBJ2-2, with no clear D. V was trimmed by 1 base and J by 3 bases, leaving 12 bases between them. The CDR3 extends over 16 amino acids.

The V and J genes are TRBV12-5 and TRBJ2-6; TRBD2 might be the D (7 bases). V dropped 0 bases and J dropped 2 bases, with 11 bases sitting between them. CDR3 length: 17 amino acids. The germline V gene has CDR1 LGHNT and CDR2 FRNRAP. Written as DNA, the CDR3 is TGTGCTAGTGGTTTGGTATGGGAGGGGGCTGGGGCCAACGTCCTGACTTTC. It yields the protein CASGLVWEGAGANVLTF.

In its sample, this clonotype was seen a few times. V and J are TRBV7-2 and TRBJ1-5, with D unclear. This CDR3 is 15 amino acids long. From germline, CDR1 is SGHTA and CDR2 FQGNSA. Between the trimmed V and J ends, which lost 0 bases and 2 bases, there was a span of 8 bases. This CDR3 reads CASSLAGSRNQPQHF. The CDR3 nucleotides read TGTGCCAGCAGCTTAGCGGGCAGCCGCAATCAGCCCCAGCATTTT.

The chain recombines TRBV7-8 with TRBJ1-1; TRBD1 matches at 7 bases. J was trimmed by 1 base and V by 5 bases; bases with no gene match: 7. The germline gives CDR1 SGHVS, CDR2 FQNEAQ. The CDR3 runs 15 residues. CDR3 residues: CASSATGTANTEAFF. In DNA form, the CDR3 reads TGTGCCAGCAGCGCTACAGGGACAGCGAACACTGAAGCTTTCTTT.

This clonotype occurred a few times. The chain is built from TRBV20-1 and TRBJ2-1; 10 nucleotides line up with TRBD2. V lost 5 bases and J lost 7; bases outside the gene matches: 8. In germline, CDR1 is DFQATT, CDR2 SNEGSKA (reference sequence). There are 14 residues in the CDR3. This CDR3 is CSAPLAGARNEQFF. CDR3 coding DNA: TGCAGTGCTCCTCTAGCGGGAGCTCGAAATGAGCAGTTCTTC.

This rearrangement joins TRBV10-3 to TRBJ1-6; possible D gene TRBD1, 5 bases. Germline V gene sequence: CDR1 ENHRY, CDR2 SYGVKD. The V end lost 2 bases, the J end lost 12 bases, and 8 bases lay between the germline ends. The CDR3 runs to 12 residues. CDR3 sequence (DNA): TGTGCCATCAGTGAGACAGGCCGACCCCTCCACTTT. Protein sequence: CAISETGRPLHF.

This clonotype was seen a few times. V gene TRBV18 combines with J gene TRBJ2-7; 8 bases line up with TRBD2. The CDR3 spans 14 residues. V dropped 2 bases and J dropped 6; count of bases not matched to a gene: 6. The V gene's germline CDR1 is KGHSH and CDR2 LQKENI. The CDR3 nucleotides are TGTGCCAGCTCACCAAGTAGCGGGACAAGCGAGCAGTACTTC. It yields the protein CASSPSSGTSEQYF.

The chain links TRBV7-2 to TRBJ2-1, with D uncertain. Trimming removed 2 bases from V and 7 bases from J, with 12 bases in between. This CDR3 is 14 amino acids long. The germline V gene has CDR1 SGHTA and CDR2 FQGNSA. The CDR3: CASSLQTFGNEQFF. The CDR3 DNA is TGTGCCAGCAGCTTACAGACATTTGGGAATGAGCAGTTCTTC.